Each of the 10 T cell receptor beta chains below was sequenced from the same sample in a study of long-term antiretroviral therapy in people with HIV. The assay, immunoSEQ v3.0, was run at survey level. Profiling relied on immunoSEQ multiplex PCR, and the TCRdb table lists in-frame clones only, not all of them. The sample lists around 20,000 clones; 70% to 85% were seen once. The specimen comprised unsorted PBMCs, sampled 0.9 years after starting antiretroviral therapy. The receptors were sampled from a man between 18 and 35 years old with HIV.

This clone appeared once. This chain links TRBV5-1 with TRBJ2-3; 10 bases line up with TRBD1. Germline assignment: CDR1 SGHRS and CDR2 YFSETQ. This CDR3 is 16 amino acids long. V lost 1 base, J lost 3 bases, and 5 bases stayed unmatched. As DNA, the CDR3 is TGCGCCAGCAGCTTGTATGGACAGGGGGAAACAGATACGCAGTATTTT. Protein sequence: CASSLYGQGETDTQYF.

This CDR3 reads CAWDITGANTGELFF. CDR3 sequence (DNA): TGTGCCTGGGATATAACAGGAGCGAACACCGGGGAGCTGTTTTTT. The rearrangement joins TRBV30 to TRBJ2-2; a weak D match, TRBD1 (5 bases). CDR3 size: 15 residues. Per the germline V gene, CDR1 is GTSNPN and CDR2 is SVGIG (reference sequence). The V gene lost 5 bases and the J gene lost 0 bases, with 13 bases spanning the gap.

Written as DNA, the CDR3 is TGCAGTGCTCAACAGGGATACGAGCAGTACGTC. Protein: CSAQQGYEQYV. This chain links TRBV20-1 with TRBJ2-7; the D gene is possibly TRBD1 (6 bases). CDR3 size: 11 residues. Trimming shortened V by 5 bases and J by 4 bases, and 9 bases separated the two germline ends. Germline values: CDR1 DFQATT, CDR2 SNEGSKA (reference sequence).

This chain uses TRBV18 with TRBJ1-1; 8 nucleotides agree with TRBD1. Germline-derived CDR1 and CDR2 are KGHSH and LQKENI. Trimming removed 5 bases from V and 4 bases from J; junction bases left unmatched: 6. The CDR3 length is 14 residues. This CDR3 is CASSSDRAVTEAFF. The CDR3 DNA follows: TGTGCCAGCTCATCGGACAGGGCGGTCACTGAAGCTTTCTTT.

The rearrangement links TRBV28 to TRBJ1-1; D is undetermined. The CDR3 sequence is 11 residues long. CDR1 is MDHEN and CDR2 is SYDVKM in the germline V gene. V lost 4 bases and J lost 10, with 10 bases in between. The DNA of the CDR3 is TGTGCCAGCAGTTCCATTTGGGGAGCTTTCTTT. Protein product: CASSSIWGAFF.

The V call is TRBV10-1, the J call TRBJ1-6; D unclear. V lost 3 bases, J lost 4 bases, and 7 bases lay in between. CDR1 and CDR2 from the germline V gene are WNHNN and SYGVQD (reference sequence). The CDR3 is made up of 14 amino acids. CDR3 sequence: CASSDGGYNSPLHF. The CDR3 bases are TGCGCCAGCAGTGATGGCGGATATAATTCACCCCTCCACTTT.

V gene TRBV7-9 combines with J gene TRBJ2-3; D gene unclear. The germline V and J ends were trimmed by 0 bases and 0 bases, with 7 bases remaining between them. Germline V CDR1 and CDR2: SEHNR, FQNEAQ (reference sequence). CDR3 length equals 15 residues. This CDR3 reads CASSLAGTSTDTQYF. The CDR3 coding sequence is TGTGCCAGCAGCTTAGCGGGCACCAGCACAGATACGCAGTATTTT.

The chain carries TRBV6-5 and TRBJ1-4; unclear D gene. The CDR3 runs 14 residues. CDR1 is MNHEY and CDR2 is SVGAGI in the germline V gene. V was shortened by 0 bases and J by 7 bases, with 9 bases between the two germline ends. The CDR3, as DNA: TGTGCCAGCAGTTACTCGGCCGGGCTTGAAAAACTGTTTTTT. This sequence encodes CASSYSAGLEKLFF.

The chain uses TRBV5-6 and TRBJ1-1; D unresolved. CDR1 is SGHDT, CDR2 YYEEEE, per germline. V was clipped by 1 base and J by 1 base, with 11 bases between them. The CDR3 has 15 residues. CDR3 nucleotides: TGTGCCAGCAGCTTGTTTCGCAGGCGGAACACTGAAGCTTTCTTT. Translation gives CASSLFRRRNTEAFF. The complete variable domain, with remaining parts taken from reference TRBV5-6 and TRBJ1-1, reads DAGVTQSPTHLIKTRGQQVTLRCSPKSGHDTVSWYQQALGQGPQFIFQYYEEEERQRGNFPDRFSGHQFPNYSSELNVNALLLGDSALYLCASSLFRRRNTEAFFGQGTRLTVV.

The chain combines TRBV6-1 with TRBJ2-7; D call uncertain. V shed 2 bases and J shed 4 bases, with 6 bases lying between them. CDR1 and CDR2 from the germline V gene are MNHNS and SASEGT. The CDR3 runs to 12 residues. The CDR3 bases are TGTGCCAGCAGTGAACTAGGGTACGAGCAGTACGTC. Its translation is CASSELGYEQYV.